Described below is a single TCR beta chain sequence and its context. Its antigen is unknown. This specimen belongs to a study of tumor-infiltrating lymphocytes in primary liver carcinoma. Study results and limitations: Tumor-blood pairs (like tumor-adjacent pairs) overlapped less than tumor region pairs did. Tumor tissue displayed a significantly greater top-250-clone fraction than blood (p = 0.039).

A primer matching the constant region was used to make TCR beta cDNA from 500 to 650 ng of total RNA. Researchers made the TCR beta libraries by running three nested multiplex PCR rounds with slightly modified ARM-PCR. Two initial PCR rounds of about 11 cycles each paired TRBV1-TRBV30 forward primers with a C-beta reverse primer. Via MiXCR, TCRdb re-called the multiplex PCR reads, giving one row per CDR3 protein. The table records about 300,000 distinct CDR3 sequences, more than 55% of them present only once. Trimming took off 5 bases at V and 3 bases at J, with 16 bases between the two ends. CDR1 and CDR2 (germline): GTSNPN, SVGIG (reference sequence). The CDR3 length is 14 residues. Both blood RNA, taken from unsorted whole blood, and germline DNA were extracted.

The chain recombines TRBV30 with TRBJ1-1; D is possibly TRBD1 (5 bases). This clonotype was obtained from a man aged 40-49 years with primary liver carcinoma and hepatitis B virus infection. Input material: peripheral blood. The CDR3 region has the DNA TGTGCCTGGTGCGCAGGGTTTTGGGACACTGAAGCTTTCTTT. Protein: CAWCAGFWDTEAFF.